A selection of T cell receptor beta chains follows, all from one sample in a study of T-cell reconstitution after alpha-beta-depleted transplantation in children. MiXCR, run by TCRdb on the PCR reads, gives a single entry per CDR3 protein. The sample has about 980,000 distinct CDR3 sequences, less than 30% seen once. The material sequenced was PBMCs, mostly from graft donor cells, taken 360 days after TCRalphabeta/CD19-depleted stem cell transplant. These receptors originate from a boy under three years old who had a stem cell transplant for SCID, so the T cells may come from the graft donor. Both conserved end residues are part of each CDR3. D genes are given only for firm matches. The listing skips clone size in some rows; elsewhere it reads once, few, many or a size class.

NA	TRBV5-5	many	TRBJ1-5	CASSLLPGSGNQPQHF	TGTGCCAGCAGCTTGCTACCGGGGTCGGGCAATCAGCCCCAGCATTTT
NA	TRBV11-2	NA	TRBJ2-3	CASSSLRGPVDTQYF	TGTGCCAGCAGCTCATTGCGGGGGCCGGTAGATACGCAGTATTTT
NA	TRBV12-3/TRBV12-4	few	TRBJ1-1	CASTKLGAGFTEAFF	TGTGCCAGCACCAAATTGGGGGCGGGTTTCACTGAAGCTTTCTTT
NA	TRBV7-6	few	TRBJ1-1	CASSLRGLAEAFF	TGTGCCAGCAGCCTAAGGGGGTTGGCTGAAGCTTTCTTT
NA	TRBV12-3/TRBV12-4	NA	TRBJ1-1	CASSPGQPHTEAFF	TGTGCCAGCAGTCCTGGACAGCCCCACACTGAAGCTTTCTTT
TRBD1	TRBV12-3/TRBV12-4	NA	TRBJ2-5	CASAYGTGELETQYF	TGTGCCAGCGCATACGGGACAGGGGAACTAGAGACCCAGTACTTC
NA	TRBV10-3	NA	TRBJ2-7	CAIRPQGHATYEQYF	TGTGCCATCAGGCCACAGGGACACGCCACCTACGAGCAGTACTTC
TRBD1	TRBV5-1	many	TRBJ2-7	CASSPDQGASYEQYF	TGCGCCAGCAGCCCGGACCAGGGGGCATCCTACGAGCAGTACTTC
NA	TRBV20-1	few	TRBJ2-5	CSAYRRTGQETQYF	TGCAGTGCTTACAGGCGGACGGGTCAAGAGACCCAGTACTTC
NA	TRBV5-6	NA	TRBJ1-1	CASSLNPTTHVEAFF	TGTGCCAGCAGCTTAAATCCCACAACCCACGTTGAAGCTTTCTTT
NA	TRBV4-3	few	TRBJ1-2	CASSQGQRLYGYTF	TGCGCCAGCAGCCAAGGCCAGCGCCTATATGGCTACACCTTC
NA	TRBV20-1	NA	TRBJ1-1	CSAIGPMNTEAFF	TGCAGTGCTATTGGACCGATGAACACTGAAGCTTTCTTT
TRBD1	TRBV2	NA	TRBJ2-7	CASVGTGGRPPYEQYF	TGTGCCAGCGTAGGGACAGGGGGCCGCCCGCCCTACGAGCAGTACTTC
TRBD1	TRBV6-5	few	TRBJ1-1	CASSRGTVEAFF	TGTGCCAGCAGCCGAGGGACAGTTGAAGCTTTCTTT
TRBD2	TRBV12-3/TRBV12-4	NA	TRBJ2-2	CASKLAGRYTGELFF	TGTGCCAGCAAACTAGCGGGGAGATACACCGGGGAGCTGTTTTTT
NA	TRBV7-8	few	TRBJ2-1	CASSLRSSTLYNEQFF	TGTGCCAGCAGCTTAAGGTCCTCTACATTATACAATGAGCAGTTCTTC
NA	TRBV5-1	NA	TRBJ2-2	CASSFLPWTANTGELFF	TGCGCCAGCAGCTTCCTCCCTTGGACAGCGAACACCGGGGAGCTGTTTTTT
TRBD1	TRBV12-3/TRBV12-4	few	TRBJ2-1	CASSPVGTGSNEQFF	TGTGCCAGCAGCCCGGTCGGGACAGGGTCCAATGAGCAGTTCTTC
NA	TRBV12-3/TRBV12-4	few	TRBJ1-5	CASSFLPNQPQHF	TGTGCCAGCAGTTTTCTTCCCAATCAGCCCCAGCATTTT
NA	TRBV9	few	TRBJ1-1	CASSVLGRDGTEAFF	TGTGCCAGCAGCGTATTAGGCAGGGACGGAACTGAAGCTTTCTTT
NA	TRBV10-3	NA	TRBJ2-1	CAISDFQGQSYNEQFF	TGTGCCATCAGTGACTTTCAGGGACAATCCTACAATGAGCAGTTCTTC
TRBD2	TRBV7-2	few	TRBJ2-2	CASRAAGGPNTGELFF	TGTGCCAGCAGGGCCGCGGGGGGGCCGAACACCGGGGAGCTGTTTTTT
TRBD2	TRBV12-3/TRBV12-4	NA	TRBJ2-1	CASTPWGGYNEQFF	TGTGCCAGCACCCCATGGGGGGGCTACAATGAGCAGTTCTTC
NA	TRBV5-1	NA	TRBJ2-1	CASSLTVGQTRNEQFF	TGCGCCAGCAGCTTGACCGTCGGACAGACCCGCAATGAGCAGTTCTTC
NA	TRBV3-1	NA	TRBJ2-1	CASRKGSGYNEQFF	TGTGCCTCAAGAAAAGGTTCGGGGTACAATGAGCAGTTCTTC
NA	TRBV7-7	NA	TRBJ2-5	CASSLAAGIEETQYF	TGTGCCAGCAGCTTAGCCGCCGGGATCGAAGAGACCCAGTACTTC
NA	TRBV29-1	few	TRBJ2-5	CSVHPAGPETQYF	TGCAGCGTTCATCCAGCAGGACCAGAGACCCAGTACTTC
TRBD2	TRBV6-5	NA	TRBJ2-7	CASSYPGTSSYEQYF	TGTGCCAGCAGTTACCCCGGGACTAGCTCCTACGAGCAGTACTTC
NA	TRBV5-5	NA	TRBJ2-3	CASSVPQGGRADTQYF	TGTGCCAGCAGCGTACCCCAGGGGGGGAGGGCAGATACGCAGTATTTT
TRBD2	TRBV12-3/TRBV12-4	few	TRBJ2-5	CASSSRNGRETQYF	TGTGCCAGCAGTTCGAGGAACGGGAGGGAGACCCAGTACTTC
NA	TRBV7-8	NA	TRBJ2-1	CASSLWDSGDNEQFF	TGTGCCAGCAGCTTGTGGGACAGCGGGGACAATGAGCAGTTCTTC
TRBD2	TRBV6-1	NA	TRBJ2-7	CASSPGLGAYEQYF	TGTGCCAGCAGCCCTGGACTAGGAGCCTACGAGCAGTACTTC
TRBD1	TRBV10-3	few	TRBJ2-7	CAISEQGPSYEQYF	TGTGCCATCAGTGAACAGGGGCCATCCTACGAGCAGTACTTC
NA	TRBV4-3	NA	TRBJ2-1	CASSQGSGREQFF	TGCGCCAGCAGCCAAGGATCCGGCCGTGAGCAGTTCTTC
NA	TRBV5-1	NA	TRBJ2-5	CASSLGVHQETQYF	TGCGCCAGCAGCTTGGGCGTCCATCAAGAGACCCAGTACTTC
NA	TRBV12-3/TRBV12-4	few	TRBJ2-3	CASSLFYSSDTQYF	TGTGCCAGCAGTTTATTTTACAGCTCAGATACGCAGTATTTT
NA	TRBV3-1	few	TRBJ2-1	CASSQFPRQGKKVNEQFF	TGTGCCAGCAGCCAATTCCCCCGGCAGGGGAAAAAGGTAAATGAGCAGTTCTTC
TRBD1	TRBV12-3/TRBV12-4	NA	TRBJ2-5	CASSDRGRGETQYF	TGTGCCAGCAGTGACAGGGGGCGCGGGGAGACCCAGTACTTC
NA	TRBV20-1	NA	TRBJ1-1	CSARKPLQMNTEAFF	TGCAGTGCACGGAAGCCGCTTCAGATGAACACTGAAGCTTTCTTT
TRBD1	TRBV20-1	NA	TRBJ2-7	CSATKTGTGHYEQYF	TGCAGTGCGACGAAAACCGGGACAGGCCACTACGAGCAGTACTTC
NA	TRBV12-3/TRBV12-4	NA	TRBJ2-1	CASRTGTQGAYNEQFF	TGTGCCAGCAGGACCGGGACACAAGGGGCGTACAATGAGCAGTTCTTC
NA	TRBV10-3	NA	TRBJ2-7	CAIGGGNEQYF	TGTGCCATAGGGGGAGGGAACGAGCAGTACTTC
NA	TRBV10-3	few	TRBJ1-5	CAISESFTAQHF	TGTGCCATCAGTGAGTCGTTTACGGCCCAGCATTTT
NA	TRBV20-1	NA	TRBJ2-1	CSSGLTYNEQFF	TGCAGCAGCGGGTTAACCTACAATGAGCAGTTCTTC
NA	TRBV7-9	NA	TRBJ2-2	CASSSPGAEANTGELFF	TGTGCCAGCAGCTCCCCAGGGGCGGAGGCGAACACCGGGGAGCTGTTTTTT
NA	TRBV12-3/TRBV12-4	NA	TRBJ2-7	CASAARAGPYEQYF	TGTGCCAGCGCGGCAAGGGCGGGGCCCTACGAGCAGTACTTC
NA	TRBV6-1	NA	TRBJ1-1	CASTPRGSNTEAFF	TGTGCCAGCACCCCGAGAGGCTCGAACACTGAAGCTTTCTTT
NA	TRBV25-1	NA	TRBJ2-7	CASSGRSGTQNSYEQYF	TGTGCCAGCAGTGGGAGATCCGGGACCCAAAACTCCTACGAGCAGTACTTC
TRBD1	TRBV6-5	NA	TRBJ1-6	CASSYSRDSSYNSPLHF	TGTGCCAGCAGTTACTCGAGGGACAGCTCCTATAATTCACCCCTCCACTTT
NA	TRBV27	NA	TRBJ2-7	CASSFISGIGNYEQYF	TGTGCCAGCAGTTTTATCAGTGGAATTGGGAACTACGAGCAGTACTTC
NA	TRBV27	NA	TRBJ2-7	CASSFVGTVYEQYF	TGTGCCAGCAGTTTTGTGGGTACCGTCTACGAGCAGTACTTC
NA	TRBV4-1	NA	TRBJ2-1	CASRDPYNEQFF	TGCGCCAGCAGGGACCCCTACAATGAGCAGTTCTTC
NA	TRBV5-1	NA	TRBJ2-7	CASSFQAGLTYKQYF	TGCGCCAGCAGCTTTCAAGCAGGGCTGACCTACAAGCAGTACTTC
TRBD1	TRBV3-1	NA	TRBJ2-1	CASSQGLGQGENEQFF	TGTGCCAGCAGCCAAGGGTTAGGACAGGGAGAGAATGAGCAGTTCTTC
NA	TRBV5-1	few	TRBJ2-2	CASSLGMATARNTGELFF	TGCGCCAGCAGCTTGGGGATGGCGACGGCCAGGAACACCGGGGAGCTGTTTTTT
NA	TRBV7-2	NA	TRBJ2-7	CASSLLRGNEQYF	TGTGCCAGCAGCTTACTACGGGGGAACGAGCAGTACTTC
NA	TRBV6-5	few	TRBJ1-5	CASSTSVVNQPQHF	TGTGCCAGCAGTACTTCAGTAGTAAATCAGCCCCAGCATTTT
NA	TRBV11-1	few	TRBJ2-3	CASSLTARSTDTQYF	TGTGCCAGCAGCTTAACAGCCCGTAGTACAGATACGCAGTATTTT
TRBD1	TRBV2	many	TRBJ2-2	CASSRDRKNTGELFF	TGTGCCAGCAGTCGGGACAGGAAGAACACCGGGGAGCTGTTTTTT